This T cell receptor (beta chain) originates from a study of blood T cell repertoires in COVID-19. Study summary: Donors in the United States, Italy and Spain gave samples during acute or convalescent COVID-19.

The CDR3 length is 11 residues. Germline values: CDR1 MNHEY, CDR2 SMNVEV (reference sequence). With 5 bases removed from V and 3 bases from J, the gap between germline ends came to 2 bases. Clones were sequenced by immunoSEQ multiplex PCR, and TCRdb holds only the in-frame ones, with some missing. The table lists some 290,000 clones, around 87% of them singletons. Sequenced sample: peripheral blood. This TCR was sampled from a woman aged 45-59 years who had recovered from COVID-19. The chain recombines TRBV27 with TRBJ2-1; D is uncertain. The CDR3 sequence: CASSRYNEQFF. As DNA, the CDR3 is TGTGCCAGCAGTCGCTACAATGAGCAGTTCTTC.